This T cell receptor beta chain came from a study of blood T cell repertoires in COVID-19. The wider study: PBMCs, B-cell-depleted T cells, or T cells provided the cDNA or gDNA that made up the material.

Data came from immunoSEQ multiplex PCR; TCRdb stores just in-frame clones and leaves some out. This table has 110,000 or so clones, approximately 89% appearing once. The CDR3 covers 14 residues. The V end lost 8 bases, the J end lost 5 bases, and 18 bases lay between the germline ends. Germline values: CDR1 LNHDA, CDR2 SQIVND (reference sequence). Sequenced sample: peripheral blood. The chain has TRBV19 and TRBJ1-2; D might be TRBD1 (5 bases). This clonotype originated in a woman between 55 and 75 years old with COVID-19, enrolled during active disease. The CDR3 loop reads CASYNTGISYGYTF. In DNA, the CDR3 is TGTGCCAGTTATAACACAGGAATTTCGTATGGCTACACCTTC. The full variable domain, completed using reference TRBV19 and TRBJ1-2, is DGGITQSPKYLFRKEGQNVTLSCEQNLNHDAMYWYRQDPGQGLRLIYYSQIVNDFQKGDIAEGYSVSREKKESFPLTVTSAQKNPTAFYLCASYNTGISYGYTFGSGTRLTVV.